A selection of T cell receptor beta chains follows, all from one sample in a study of T cells in localized non-small cell lung cancer. Profiled with immunoSEQ multiplex PCR; TCRdb holds only in-frame clones, not every one. The sample has about 52,000 clones; around 81% are singletons. Sequenced here: PBMCs, sampled before any cancer treatment. The receptors derive from a woman aged 35 to 69 with stage II lung adenocarcinoma. Both conserved end residues are part of each CDR3. A D gene is named only where the DNA matches it firmly. Clone size is not always given. Where it is, it says once, few, many or a class for expanded clones.

J gene: TRBJ2-2; D gene: TRBD1; V gene: TRBV5-1; clone size: -; CDR3 DNA: TGCGCCAGCAGTAGGACAGGGGGCCACACCGGGGAGCTGTTTTTT; CDR3 protein: CASSRTGGHTGELFF
J gene: TRBJ1-1; D gene: -; V gene: TRBV2; clone size: few; CDR3 DNA: TGTGCCAGCAGTGAAGCGAGCAAGTTAGTAGCTTTCTTT; CDR3 protein: CASSEASKLVAFF
J gene: TRBJ1-5; D gene: -; V gene: TRBV2; clone size: -; CDR3 DNA: TGTGCCAGCAGAAGGGAGTTCAATCAGCCCCAGCATTTT; CDR3 protein: CASRREFNQPQHF
J gene: TRBJ2-7; D gene: TRBD2; V gene: TRBV19; clone size: -; CDR3 DNA: TGTGCCACTGGGCGAGCGGGGGGGCTCGGCGAGCAGTACTTC; CDR3 protein: CATGRAGGLGEQYF
J gene: TRBJ2-7; D gene: -; V gene: TRBV7-3; clone size: -; CDR3 DNA: TGTGCCAGCAGCTTAACAAGCCGGGGTTACGAGCAGTACTTC; CDR3 protein: CASSLTSRGYEQYF
J gene: TRBJ1-1; D gene: TRBD1; V gene: TRBV19; clone size: -; CDR3 DNA: TGTGCCAGTAGTGTTGGACAGGGGAGAAGGAACACTGAAGCTTTCTTT; CDR3 protein: CASSVGQGRRNTEAFF
J gene: TRBJ2-3; D gene: TRBD2; V gene: TRBV25-1; clone size: -; CDR3 DNA: TGTGCCAGCAGGGTTAGCGGGGGGGCGGCAGATACGCAGTATTTT; CDR3 protein: CASRVSGGAADTQYF
J gene: TRBJ2-2; D gene: -; V gene: TRBV28; clone size: -; CDR3 DNA: TGTGCCAGCAGTATAATGACCGGGGAGCTGTTTTTT; CDR3 protein: CASSIMTGELFF
J gene: TRBJ1-1; D gene: -; V gene: TRBV4-1; clone size: -; CDR3 DNA: TGCGCCAGCACCTCAATCATAAACACTGAAGCTTTCTTT; CDR3 protein: CASTSIINTEAFF
J gene: TRBJ1-1; D gene: TRBD1; V gene: TRBV7-3; clone size: -; CDR3 DNA: TGTGCCAGCAGACCCGGGACAGGTACTCTGGAAGCTTTCTTT; CDR3 protein: CASRPGTGTLEAFF
J gene: TRBJ1-2; D gene: -; V gene: TRBV5-1; clone size: -; CDR3 DNA: TGCGCCAGCATCGTTGTGACAGTACTGAATGGCTACACCTTC; CDR3 protein: CASIVVTVLNGYTF
J gene: TRBJ1-4; D gene: TRBD1; V gene: TRBV6-1; clone size: -; CDR3 DNA: TGTGCCAGCAGCGAAAGGGACAGCGCCCTCCCAGGGGATGAAAAACTGTTTTTT; CDR3 protein: CASSERDSALPGDEKLFF
J gene: TRBJ2-2; D gene: -; V gene: TRBV5-5; clone size: -; CDR3 DNA: TGTGCCAGCAGCCGTGTCCCGGGGGCGAACACCGGGGAGCTGTTTTTT; CDR3 protein: CASSRVPGANTGELFF
J gene: TRBJ1-6; D gene: TRBD1; V gene: TRBV30; clone size: -; CDR3 DNA: TGTGCCTGGAGTAATTCCGGGACAGGAAATTCACCCCTCCACTTT; CDR3 protein: CAWSNSGTGNSPLHF
J gene: TRBJ1-1; D gene: -; V gene: TRBV9; clone size: few; CDR3 DNA: TGTGCCAGCAGCTTTCAGACAGGGAACACTGAAGCTTTCTTT; CDR3 protein: CASSFQTGNTEAFF
J gene: TRBJ2-7; D gene: -; V gene: TRBV15; clone size: -; CDR3 DNA: TGTGCCACCAGCCGCTCCGGGGCCTACGAGCAGTACTTC; CDR3 protein: CATSRSGAYEQYF
J gene: TRBJ2-5; D gene: -; V gene: TRBV7-9; clone size: -; CDR3 DNA: TGTGCCAGCAGCTTCCGCCGACAGGAGCAAGAGACCCAGTACTTC; CDR3 protein: CASSFRRQEQETQYF
J gene: TRBJ1-1; D gene: -; V gene: TRBV18; clone size: -; CDR3 DNA: TGTGCCAGCTCACCACTAAGGGGATCGGTCTCGACTTTCTTT; CDR3 protein: CASSPLRGSVSTFF
J gene: TRBJ1-2; D gene: TRBD1; V gene: TRBV5-1; clone size: -; CDR3 DNA: TGCGCCAGCAGCTTCACAGGGGAGAAGAGGGGCTACACCTTC; CDR3 protein: CASSFTGEKRGYTF
J gene: TRBJ1-1; D gene: -; V gene: TRBV7-9; clone size: -; CDR3 DNA: TGTGCCAGCAGCCGAGGGGGGAATACTGAAGCTTTCTTT; CDR3 protein: CASSRGGNTEAFF
J gene: TRBJ2-5; D gene: TRBD2; V gene: TRBV10-1; clone size: -; CDR3 DNA: TGCGCCAGCAGTGGAGCTAGCGGGGGCCCCAGGGAGACCCAGTACTTC; CDR3 protein: CASSGASGGPRETQYF
J gene: TRBJ2-1; D gene: -; V gene: TRBV2; clone size: -; CDR3 DNA: TGTGCCAGCAGTGGCGGGACCTCCAATGAGCAGTTCTTC; CDR3 protein: CASSGGTSNEQFF
J gene: TRBJ2-3; D gene: TRBD2; V gene: TRBV5-8; clone size: -; CDR3 DNA: TGTGCCAGCAGCCTTAGCGGGGGGTACGTCACAGATACGCAGTATTTT; CDR3 protein: CASSLSGGYVTDTQYF
J gene: TRBJ2-7; D gene: -; V gene: TRBV2; clone size: -; CDR3 DNA: TGTGCCAGCAGTGAAGGTTCCCTCTCCTACGAGCAGTACTTC; CDR3 protein: CASSEGSLSYEQYF
J gene: TRBJ2-7; D gene: -; V gene: TRBV5-1; clone size: -; CDR3 DNA: TGCGCCAGCACCTTGGGGATAAATGGGATCTACGAGCAGTACTTC; CDR3 protein: CASTLGINGIYEQYF
J gene: TRBJ1-1; D gene: TRBD1; V gene: TRBV5-8; clone size: -; CDR3 DNA: TGTGCCAGCAGCTTTTACAGGGGAAACACTGAAGCTTTCTTT; CDR3 protein: CASSFYRGNTEAFF
J gene: TRBJ1-6; D gene: -; V gene: TRBV5-8; clone size: -; CDR3 DNA: TGTGCCAGCAGCCGGACGGTCTTCTCCTATAATTCACCCCTCCACTTT; CDR3 protein: CASSRTVFSYNSPLHF
J gene: TRBJ1-1; D gene: -; V gene: TRBV2; clone size: -; CDR3 DNA: TGTGCCAGCAATTACCACGACGGTGGTGGCACTGAAGCTTTCTTT; CDR3 protein: CASNYHDGGGTEAFF
J gene: TRBJ1-1; D gene: -; V gene: TRBV9; clone size: few; CDR3 DNA: TGTGCCAGCAGCGTAAAGGGGAACACTGAAGCTTTCTTT; CDR3 protein: CASSVKGNTEAFF
J gene: TRBJ2-1; D gene: -; V gene: TRBV10-2; clone size: -; CDR3 DNA: TGCGCCAGCAGTGGGTACAATGAGCAGTTCTTC; CDR3 protein: CASSGYNEQFF
J gene: TRBJ1-5; D gene: -; V gene: TRBV19; clone size: medium-sized; CDR3 DNA: TGTGCCAGTAGATCCCCAAATGGGGATATTCAGCCCCAGCATTTT; CDR3 protein: CASRSPNGDIQPQHF
J gene: TRBJ2-4; D gene: -; V gene: TRBV9; clone size: -; CDR3 DNA: TGTGCCAGCAGCCCCCGAGGGGCCCGAACAGAAAACATTCAGTACTTC; CDR3 protein: CASSPRGARTENIQYF
J gene: TRBJ1-1; D gene: TRBD1; V gene: TRBV29-1; clone size: -; CDR3 DNA: TGCAGCGCTGGGGGGACAGGGGGTCTGAACACTGAAGCTTTCTTT; CDR3 protein: CSAGGTGGLNTEAFF
J gene: TRBJ2-2; D gene: -; V gene: TRBV5-1; clone size: -; CDR3 DNA: TGCGCCAGCAGCCCCGGAGGAAGTTGGACCGGGGAGCTGTTTTTT; CDR3 protein: CASSPGGSWTGELFF
J gene: TRBJ1-1; D gene: -; V gene: TRBV7-9; clone size: -; CDR3 DNA: TGTGCCAGCAGGGATACCGGGGACACTGAAGCTTTCTTT; CDR3 protein: CASRDTGDTEAFF
J gene: TRBJ1-2; D gene: -; V gene: TRBV9; clone size: -; CDR3 DNA: TGTGCCAGCAGCGCAACCGGGACTCAGCTTAACTATGGCTACACCTTC; CDR3 protein: CASSATGTQLNYGYTF
J gene: TRBJ2-7; D gene: -; V gene: TRBV10-3; clone size: few; CDR3 DNA: TGTGCCATCAGTGGCGGTGGTTCCTACGAGCAGTACTTC; CDR3 protein: CAISGGGSYEQYF
J gene: TRBJ1-6; D gene: -; V gene: TRBV25-1; clone size: -; CDR3 DNA: TGTGCCAGCCTGAGGGGGGCCTATAATTCACCCCTCCACTTT; CDR3 protein: CASLRGAYNSPLHF